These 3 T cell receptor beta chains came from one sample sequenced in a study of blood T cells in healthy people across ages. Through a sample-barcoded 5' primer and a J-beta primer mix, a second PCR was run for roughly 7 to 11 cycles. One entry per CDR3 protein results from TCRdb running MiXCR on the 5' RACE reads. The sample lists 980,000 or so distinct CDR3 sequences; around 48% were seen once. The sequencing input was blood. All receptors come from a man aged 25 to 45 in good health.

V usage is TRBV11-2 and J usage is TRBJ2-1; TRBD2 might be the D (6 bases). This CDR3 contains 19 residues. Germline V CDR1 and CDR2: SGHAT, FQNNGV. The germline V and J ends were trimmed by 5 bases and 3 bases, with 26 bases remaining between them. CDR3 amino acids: CASSLWITPGQGLYNEQFF. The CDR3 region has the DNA TGTGCCAGCAGCCTTTGGATCACACCGGGCCAGGGACTCTACAATGAGCAGTTCTTC.

In DNA, the CDR3 is TGCAGCGTTGAACTTGGACACCCGAAGAACACCGGGGAGCTGTTTTTT. This sequence encodes CSVELGHPKNTGELFF. The J gene is TRBJ2-2, the V gene TRBV29-1; D is possibly TRBD1 (5 bases). The CDR3 is made up of 16 amino acids. Deletions cut 2 bases from V and 1 base from J, with 14 bases between. Germline V gene sequence: CDR1 SQVTM, CDR2 ANQGSEA.

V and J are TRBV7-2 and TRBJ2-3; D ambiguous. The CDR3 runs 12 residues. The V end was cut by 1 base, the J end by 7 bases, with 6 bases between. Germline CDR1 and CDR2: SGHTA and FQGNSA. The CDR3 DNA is TGTGCCAGCAGCTTAGTATTAAATACGCAGTATTTT. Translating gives CASSLVLNTQYF.